The 4 T cell receptor beta chains presented below share a single source sample, sequenced in a study of radiation and T cells in renal cell carcinoma (TCRdb year 2020). Library prep was done by the immunoSEQ multiplex PCR assay. TCRdb re-hosts the immuneACCESS table, in-frame sequences only. Its copies lack some clones; in the studies checked, an unresolved V gene accounts for under half of them, and the cause for the rest is not known. Here the sample has some 22,000 clones; approximately 80% occur a single time. In total, the top ten clones hold around 37% of the sample. The time point tag for this specimen amounts to: baseline pretreatment blood. Interpreted using the paper, the treatment or condition label stands for: 15 Gy SBRT to primary tumor, nephrectomy 4 weeks later. The sample consisted of blood, taken from a patient whose treatment included radiotherapy and nephrectomy. Receptors originate from a man aged 60-69 years with renal cell carcinoma.

The rearrangement uses TRBV27 and TRBJ2-1, with TRBD2 identical over 15 bases. CDR1 MNHEY and CDR2 SMNVEV come from the germline V gene (reference sequence). CDR3 size: 15 residues. After removal of 4 bases from V and 10 bases from J, the junction contained 5 bases not matched to a gene. The CDR3 DNA is TGTGCCAGCAGTTCCTGGACTAGCGGGAGGGGGGAGCAGTTCTTC. Protein product: CASSSWTSGRGEQFF.

This chain uses TRBV5-4 with TRBJ1-2; D is unclear. The germline V gene has CDR1 SGHNT and CDR2 YYREEE (reference sequence). V lost 2 bases, J lost 3 bases, and 17 bases lay in between. The CDR3 is made up of 16 amino acids. CDR3 loop: CASSFGPEAIYYGYTF. DNA of the CDR3: TGTGCCAGCAGCTTCGGCCCAGAGGCTATATACTATGGCTACACCTTC. Complete variable domain (other parts from reference TRBV5-4 and TRBJ1-2): ETGVTQSPTHLIKTRGQQVTLRCSSQSGHNTVSWYQQALGQGPQFIFQYYREEENGRGNFPPRFSGLQFPNYSSELNVNALELDDSALYLCASSFGPEAIYYGYTFGSGTRLTVV.

Only a few counts were recorded for this clone. The J gene is TRBJ2-3, the V gene TRBV7-2; D gene uncertain. This CDR3 has 14 residues. With 2 bases removed from V and 2 bases from J, the gap between germline ends came to 8 bases. Germline lookup yields CDR1 SGHTA and CDR2 FQGNSA. CDR3 in amino acids: CASSLIRYTDTQYF. The CDR3 region has the DNA TGTGCCAGCAGCTTAATCAGATACACAGATACGCAGTATTTT.

The gene calls are TRBV28 and TRBJ1-2; 12 nucleotides agree with TRBD1. This CDR3 contains 15 residues. V was pared by 2 bases and J by 7 bases, with 5 bases of the junction left unmatched. Germline V gene sequence: CDR1 MDHEN, CDR2 SYDVKM. CDR3 nucleotide sequence: TGTGCCAGCAGTTTAGAGGGACAGGGGGCGGGTGGCTACACCTTC. Encoded protein: CASSLEGQGAGGYTF.